The 21 T cell receptor beta chains reported below all come from one sample, sequenced in a study of blood T cells in healthy people across ages. For the second PCR, which ran for about 7 to 11 cycles, a sample-barcoded 5' primer and a J-beta primer mix were used. In TCRdb, the 5' RACE reads were re-called with MiXCR into one record per CDR3 protein. The profile shows about 290,000 distinct CDR3 sequences, 25% to 30% of them singletons. Sequenced input: blood. The receptor set was obtained from an older woman in good health.

This chain links TRBV28 with TRBJ1-2; unclear D gene. The V end lost 7 bases, the J end lost 0 bases, and 21 bases lay between the germline ends. The CDR3 totals 17 residues. CDR1 and CDR2 from the germline V gene are MDHEN and SYDVKM. CDR3 bases: TGTGCCAGCACTTCGCCCCTCCTCGACGGTTCTAACTATGGCTACACCTTC. This sequence encodes CASTSPLLDGSNYGYTF.

This clonotype was detected a few times. This rearrangement joins TRBV20-1 to TRBJ2-7; D is undetermined. Germline values: CDR1 DFQATT, CDR2 SNEGSKA (reference sequence). This CDR3 comprises 12 residues. Trimming removed 6 bases from V and 5 bases from J, with 14 bases in between. The CDR3 DNA follows: TGCAGTGCCGCCACGGACGACGACGAGCAGTACTTC. Translation gives CSAATDDDEQYF.

The chain recombines TRBV20-1 with TRBJ2-2; D is uncertain. CDR3 size: 13 residues. Germline CDR1 and CDR2: DFQATT and SNEGSKA (reference sequence). Trimming took 0 bases from V and 2 from J, leaving 4 bases between them. Written as DNA, the CDR3 is TGCAGTGCTAGAGATGGTAACACCGGGGAGCTGTTTTTT. Amino acid sequence: CSARDGNTGELFF.

The V call is TRBV7-2, the J call TRBJ2-3, with D possibly matching TRBD2 (5 bases). Germline V CDR1 and CDR2: SGHTA, FQGNSA. This CDR3 contains 14 residues. Trimming removed 5 bases at V and 10 bases at J, with 19 bases between. The CDR3 DNA sequence: TGTGCCAGCAGCCCGCCGGGGTCCTTCCCGTCGCAGTATTTT. Its translation is CASSPPGSFPSQYF.

CDR3 in DNA: TGTGCCAGCAGCGGGGCAAGGGCGGGAGAAGGAGATACGCAGTATTTT. Translating gives CASSGARAGEGDTQYF. The V call is TRBV5-6, the J call TRBJ2-3; the match to TRBD2 covers 7 bases. After removal of 4 bases from V and 5 bases from J, the junction contained 13 bases not matched to a gene. The CDR3 length is 16 residues. In germline, CDR1 is SGHDT, CDR2 YYEEEE.

The J gene is TRBJ2-1, the V gene TRBV20-1; D call uncertain. In germline, CDR1 is DFQATT, CDR2 SNEGSKA (reference sequence). V lost 2 bases to trimming and J lost 4 bases, with 12 bases between them. The CDR3 contains 14 residues. The CDR3 DNA reads TGCAGTGCTAGAAGTCCTAGTGGGTACAATGAGCAGTTCTTC. Amino acids: CSARSPSGYNEQFF.

This chain joins TRBV4-1 and TRBJ2-7; D is unclear. Per germline, CDR1 MGHRA and CDR2 YSYEKL. With 1 base removed from V and 3 bases from J, the gap between germline ends came to 7 bases. This CDR3 is built from 13 residues. CDR3 loop: CASSQVPNYEQYF. CDR3 coding DNA: TGCGCCAGCAGCCAAGTCCCCAACTACGAGCAGTACTTC.

This clonotype was observed a handful of times. The chain uses TRBV20-1 and TRBJ1-5; no definite D call. V was trimmed by 0 bases and J by 6 bases, leaving 6 bases between them. This CDR3 is built from 12 residues. The germline CDR1 and CDR2 sequences are DFQATT and SNEGSKA (reference sequence). The CDR3 DNA is TGCAGTGCTAGAGATGGCAGTCAGCCCCAGCATTTT. Translation: CSARDGSQPQHF.

This chain uses TRBV6-2 or TRBV6-3 with TRBJ2-2; 7 bases agree with TRBD2. This CDR3 contains 16 residues. The V gene end was trimmed by 5 bases and the J gene end by 7 bases; junction bases not matched to a gene: 13. The germline V gene encodes CDR1 MNHEY and CDR2 SVGEGT. The CDR3 coding sequence is TGTGCCAGCAGTCTCGGTGGAGCGGGAAGTCTCGGGGAGCTGTTTTTT. It encodes CASSLGGAGSLGELFF.

J is TRBJ1-1 and V is TRBV28, with TRBD1 identical over 7 bases. This CDR3 is built from 14 residues. Germline-derived CDR1 and CDR2 are MDHEN and SYDVKM. V was clipped by 6 bases and J by 1 base; unmatched bases: 5. DNA for the CDR3: TGTGCCAGCAGGTTCAACAGGGGGAACACTGAAGCTTTCTTT. The encoded protein is CASRFNRGNTEAFF.

This chain joins TRBV2 and TRBJ1-5; D may be TRBD1 (5 bases). In germline, CDR1 is SNHLY, CDR2 FYNNEI. The CDR3 is 16 amino acids. The V end was cut by 4 bases, the J end by 5 bases, with 18 bases between. The CDR3 bases are TGTGCCAGCAGTGGGGCAGGGATGGGAAGCGATCAGCCCCAGCATTTT. Protein sequence: CASSGAGMGSDQPQHF.

V is TRBV20-1 and J is TRBJ1-1; D may be TRBD1 (6 bases). Germline-derived CDR1 and CDR2 are DFQATT and SNEGSKA (reference sequence). Trimming shortened V by 4 bases and J by 0 bases, and 12 bases separated the two germline ends. The CDR3 runs 14 residues. The CDR3 DNA is TGCAGTGCTACAGGACAGACTATGAACACTGAAGCTTTCTTT. This gives the protein CSATGQTMNTEAFF.

The gene calls are TRBV12-3 or TRBV12-4 and TRBJ1-1; possibly TRBD1 for D (5 bases). The ends were cut back, 6 bases at V and 3 bases at J, with 17 bases in the middle. The CDR3 loop spans 15 amino acids. CDR3 coding DNA: TGTGCCAGCAGCTTCGGGGACGCCTACGACACTGAAGCTTTCTTT. Protein: CASSFGDAYDTEAFF.

The gene calls are TRBV19 and TRBJ2-5; 11 nucleotides match TRBD2. Per germline, CDR1 LNHDA and CDR2 SQIVND (reference sequence). Trimming removed 6 bases from V and 4 bases from J; junction bases left unmatched: 7. The CDR3 has 15 residues. The CDR3 region has the DNA TGTGCCAGTAGCGAAAGCGGACTAGCGGGAGAGACCCAGTACTTC. Its protein product is CASSESGLAGETQYF.

This chain uses TRBV6-1 with TRBJ1-2, with a possible D match to TRBD1 (6 bases). Trimming removed 9 bases at V and 8 bases at J, with 22 bases between. In germline, CDR1 is MNHNS, CDR2 SASEGT. The CDR3 loop spans 14 amino acids. CDR3 sequence: CASTKQGEYSGYTF. CDR3 in DNA: TGTGCCAGTACCAAACAGGGAGAGTATAGCGGCTACACCTTC.

This chain links TRBV10-2 with TRBJ2-1; D is possibly TRBD1 (5 bases). CDR3 size: 16 residues. Trimming removed 2 bases from V and 0 bases from J, with 11 bases in between. From germline, CDR1 is WSHSY and CDR2 SAAADI. The CDR3 bases are TGCGCCAGCAGTGAGGCACAGGTTACCTCCTACAATGAGCAGTTCTTC. Translation: CASSEAQVTSYNEQFF.

This clonotype was picked up many times. The chain links TRBV20-1 to TRBJ2-7; D is possibly TRBD1 (6 bases). This CDR3 has 15 residues. CDR1 is DFQATT and CDR2 is SNEGSKA in the germline V gene (reference sequence). Deletions cut 0 bases from V and 6 bases from J, with 18 bases between. The CDR3 nucleotides are TGCAGTGCTAGAGATTCCCCATCCTTGGGGGCCGAGCAGTACTTC. This gives the protein CSARDSPSLGAEQYF.

This chain links TRBV4-2 with TRBJ2-5; 9 bases are shared with TRBD2. This CDR3 has 17 residues. Trimming at V came to 1 base and at J to 2 bases, leaving 8 bases not matched to a gene. Germline CDR1 is LGHNA and CDR2 is YNFKEQ. The CDR3 spells CASSQGGDSGGQETQYF. In DNA form, the CDR3 reads TGTGCCAGCAGCCAAGGGGGGGATAGCGGGGGTCAAGAGACCCAGTACTTC.

This clonotype has just a few counts. The chain combines TRBV18 with TRBJ2-1, with D perhaps given as TRBD1 or TRBD2 (5 bases each). From germline, CDR1 is KGHSH and CDR2 LQKENI. The CDR3 has 12 amino acids. Trimming took off 1 base at V and 9 bases at J, with 7 bases between the two ends. This CDR3 reads CASSPQGTEQFF. The CDR3 bases are TGTGCCAGCTCACCACAGGGGACTGAGCAGTTCTTC. Variable domain in full (rest from reference TRBV18 and TRBJ2-1): NAGVMQNPRHLVRRRGQEARLRCSPMKGHSHVYWYRQLPEEGLKFMVYLQKENIIDESGMPKERFSAEFPKEGPSILRIQQVVRGDSAAYFCASSPQGTEQFFGPGTRLTVL.

The chain combines TRBV5-1 with TRBJ2-7; D is uncertain. The ends were cut back, 1 base at V and 5 bases at J, with 10 bases in the middle. CDR1 and CDR2 (germline): SGHRS, YFSETQ. The CDR3 has 13 residues. The chain's CDR3 is CASSLNRAHEQYF. DNA of the CDR3: TGCGCCAGCAGCTTGAACCGAGCTCACGAGCAGTACTTC.

The sample holds a few counts of this clonotype. V gene TRBV5-1 combines with J gene TRBJ2-5; D not resolved. CDR3 length: 13 amino acids. V was shortened by 4 bases and J by 5 bases, with 12 bases between the two germline ends. Looked up from germline, CDR1 is SGHRS and CDR2 is YFSETQ. This CDR3 reads CASSPRAYETQYF. The CDR3 DNA is TGCGCCAGCAGCCCACGGGCCTATGAGACCCAGTACTTC.